This is a list of T cell receptor beta chains from one sample in a study of shared clonotypes between healthy human individuals. Sequencing used immunoSEQ multiplex PCR; TCRdb keeps in-frame clones, though not all of them. The sample holds approximately 2.5 million clones, roughly 92% seen once. Sequenced: naive CD4+ T cells sorted from blood. These receptors all stem from a man between 18 and 35 years old in good health. CDR3s include the opening cysteine and the closing phenylalanine or tryptophan. The D gene is left open where the match is weak. Clone size is stated in some rows and not others, as once, few, many or a class when expanded.

size: once; J: TRBJ1-3; D: TRBD1; V: TRBV9; CDR3: CASSPTGQGSGNTIYF; DNA: TGTGCCAGCAGCCCGACCGGACAGGGCTCTGGAAACACCATATATTTT
size: -; J: TRBJ2-1; D: TRBD2; V: TRBV5-4; CDR3: CASSWTSGRKDEQFF; DNA: TGTGCCAGCAGCTGGACTAGCGGGAGAAAGGATGAGCAGTTCTTC
size: -; J: TRBJ1-2; D: TRBD1; V: TRBV7-2; CDR3: CASSPRDRLYGYTF; DNA: TGTGCCAGCAGCCCACGGGACAGGTTGTATGGCTACACCTTC
size: few; J: TRBJ1-2; D: -; V: TRBV28; CDR3: CASRGTKGGYGYTF; DNA: TGTGCCAGCAGGGGGACCAAAGGTGGCTATGGCTACACCTTC
size: -; J: TRBJ1-5; D: -; V: TRBV10-2; CDR3: CASSEGTSNGPQHF; DNA: TGCGCCAGCAGCGAGGGGACAAGCAACGGGCCCCAGCATTTT
size: -; J: TRBJ1-5; D: TRBD1; V: TRBV19; CDR3: CASSYRGVDQPQHF; DNA: TGTGCCAGTAGTTACAGGGGTGTGGATCAGCCCCAGCATTTT
size: -; J: TRBJ2-5; D: TRBD1; V: TRBV11-3; CDR3: CASSWGQGAVEVEETQYF; DNA: TGTGCCAGCAGCTGGGGACAGGGGGCGGTCGAAGTAGAGGAGACCCAGTACTTC
size: few; J: TRBJ1-6; D: TRBD1; V: TRBV7-2; CDR3: CASSLGTAHSPLHF; DNA: TGTGCCAGCAGCCTAGGGACAGCCCATTCACCCCTCCACTTT
size: -; J: TRBJ1-2; D: -; V: TRBV27; CDR3: CASRDLANYGYTF; DNA: TGTGCCAGCAGGGACTTAGCTAACTATGGCTACACCTTC
size: -; J: TRBJ2-2; D: TRBD2; V: TRBV5-4; CDR3: CASSEGLAGGGRDTGELFF; DNA: TGTGCCAGCAGCGAGGGACTAGCGGGAGGGGGGCGCGACACCGGGGAGCTGTTTTTT
size: -; J: TRBJ2-2; D: TRBD2; V: TRBV4-3; CDR3: CASSQDGLAGAFAGELFF; DNA: TGCGCCAGCAGCCAAGATGGACTAGCGGGAGCCTTTGCCGGGGAGCTGTTTTTT
size: -; J: TRBJ2-5; D: -; V: TRBV5-1; CDR3: CASSYRLGETQYF; DNA: TGCGCCAGCAGCTACCGACTGGGGGAGACCCAGTACTTC
size: -; J: TRBJ1-1; D: TRBD1; V: TRBV6-1; CDR3: CASRGQVLGNTEAFF; DNA: TGTGCCAGCAGAGGACAGGTCCTGGGGAACACTGAAGCTTTCTTT
size: -; J: TRBJ1-2; D: TRBD1; V: TRBV29-1; CDR3: CSVESRGGDYGYTF; DNA: TGCAGCGTTGAGTCTAGAGGGGGCGACTATGGCTACACCTTC
size: -; J: TRBJ1-3; D: -; V: TRBV2; CDR3: CASSAGSGNTIYF; DNA: TGTGCCAGCAGTGCCGGCTCTGGAAACACCATATATTTT
size: -; J: TRBJ1-2; D: TRBD1; V: TRBV5-1; CDR3: CASSLEGARYYGYTF; DNA: TGCGCCAGCAGCTTGGAGGGGGCAAGATACTATGGCTACACCTTC
size: -; J: TRBJ2-1; D: -; V: TRBV30; CDR3: CAWSKQGIGFNEQFF; DNA: TGTGCCTGGAGTAAACAGGGTATAGGCTTCAATGAGCAGTTCTTC
size: -; J: TRBJ2-7; D: TRBD1; V: TRBV6-5; CDR3: CASSYHSDRGRDEQYF; DNA: TGTGCCAGCAGTTACCACAGCGACAGGGGGCGAGACGAGCAGTACTTC
size: -; J: TRBJ2-3; D: TRBD2; V: TRBV5-1; CDR3: CASSSWTSGGMTDTQYF; DNA: TGCGCCAGCAGCTCCTGGACTAGCGGGGGGATGACAGATACGCAGTATTTT
size: -; J: TRBJ2-3; D: -; V: TRBV10-1; CDR3: CASSEGDTPRDTQYF; DNA: TGCGCCAGCAGTGAAGGGGACACCCCCCGCGATACGCAGTATTTT
size: -; J: TRBJ1-2; D: -; V: TRBV30; CDR3: CAWSPPNTF; DNA: TGTGCCTGGAGTCCCCCCAACACCTTC
size: -; J: TRBJ2-1; D: -; V: TRBV29-1; CDR3: CSVEDRSNEQFF; DNA: TGCAGCGTTGAAGATCGAAGCAATGAGCAGTTCTTC
size: -; J: TRBJ2-7; D: -; V: TRBV6-4; CDR3: CASSDSCLADEQYF; DNA: TGTGCCAGCAGTGACTCTTGCCTGGCTGACGAGCAGTACTTC
size: -; J: TRBJ1-5; D: -; V: TRBV7-9; CDR3: CASSLTETNQPQHF; DNA: TGTGCCAGCAGCCTAACAGAAACCAATCAGCCCCAGCATTTT
size: -; J: TRBJ2-5; D: TRBD1; V: TRBV2; CDR3: CASSQTGGKTQYF; DNA: TGTGCCAGCAGCCAAACAGGGGGGAAGACCCAGTACTTC
size: once; J: TRBJ2-7; D: -; V: TRBV6-1; CDR3: CASKRHSYEQYF; DNA: TGTGCCAGCAAGAGGCATTCCTACGAGCAGTACTTC
size: -; J: TRBJ1-1; D: TRBD1; V: TRBV10-3; CDR3: CATARGTVEAFF; DNA: TGTGCCACCGCGCGCGGGACAGTTGAAGCTTTCTTT
size: -; J: TRBJ2-7; D: TRBD1; V: TRBV5-1; CDR3: CASSFIQGGTGEQYF; DNA: TGCGCCAGCAGCTTCATACAGGGGGGCACGGGCGAGCAGTACTTC
size: -; J: TRBJ2-3; D: TRBD1; V: TRBV5-7; CDR3: CASSFGTGYPDTQYF; DNA: TGTGCCAGCAGCTTCGGGACAGGGTATCCAGATACGCAGTATTTT
size: -; J: TRBJ2-3; D: -; V: TRBV4-3; CDR3: CASSQDFKGGTTDTQYF; DNA: TGCGCCAGCAGCCAAGACTTCAAGGGCGGGACGACAGATACGCAGTATTTT
size: -; J: TRBJ2-7; D: TRBD2; V: TRBV6-5; CDR3: CASSYREGGTYEQYF; DNA: TGTGCCAGCAGTTACCGGGAGGGGGGCACCTACGAGCAGTACTTC
size: -; J: TRBJ2-5; D: TRBD1; V: TRBV30; CDR3: CAWSGGTGGIGSQYF; DNA: TGTGCCTGGAGTGGCGGGACAGGAGGAATCGGTTCGCAGTACTTC
size: few; J: TRBJ1-2; D: TRBD1; V: TRBV6-5; CDR3: CASSRGQLYGYTF; DNA: TGTGCCAGCAGCCGGGGACAGCTCTATGGCTACACCTTC
size: few; J: TRBJ1-1; D: -; V: TRBV18; CDR3: CASSPPTGMGTEAFF; DNA: TGTGCCAGCTCACCCCCGACAGGAATGGGAACTGAAGCTTTCTTT
size: -; J: TRBJ1-1; D: -; V: TRBV15; CDR3: CATSNKGNTEAFF; DNA: TGTGCCACCAGCAATAAGGGGAACACTGAAGCTTTCTTT
size: -; J: TRBJ2-2; D: TRBD1; V: TRBV5-1; CDR3: CASSRDRGNTGELFF; DNA: TGCGCCAGCAGCCGGGACAGGGGGAACACCGGGGAGCTGTTTTTT
size: once; J: TRBJ1-1; D: -; V: TRBV5-5; CDR3: CASSLLLSGATEAFF; DNA: TGTGCCAGCAGCTTGTTATTGTCGGGGGCCACTGAAGCTTTCTTT
size: -; J: TRBJ2-3; D: TRBD2; V: TRBV18; CDR3: CASSSLAELTDTQYF; DNA: TGTGCCAGCTCCTCTCTAGCGGAACTCACAGATACGCAGTATTTT
size: -; J: TRBJ2-4; D: -; V: TRBV6-6; CDR3: CASSYSRGSAKNIQYF; DNA: TGTGCCAGCAGTTACTCGAGGGGCAGCGCCAAAAACATTCAGTACTTC
size: few; J: TRBJ1-2; D: -; V: TRBV6-1; CDR3: CASSELEGYGYTF; DNA: TGTGCCAGCAGTGAATTAGAAGGGTATGGTTACACCTTC
size: once; J: TRBJ2-7; D: TRBD2; V: TRBV6-6; CDR3: CASSSGLAGEQYF; DNA: TGTGCCAGCAGCTCCGGACTAGCGGGCGAGCAGTACTTC
size: -; J: TRBJ1-4; D: -; V: TRBV19; CDR3: CASREGSFNEKLFF; DNA: TGTGCCAGTCGAGAGGGATCCTTTAATGAAAAACTGTTTTTT
size: -; J: TRBJ2-7; D: -; V: TRBV11-2; CDR3: CASSPHRDSTSREQYF; DNA: TGTGCCAGCAGCCCCCACCGGGACTCGACCTCTCGCGAGCAGTACTTC
size: -; J: TRBJ2-2; D: TRBD2; V: TRBV19; CDR3: CASSINSGRARELFF; DNA: TGTGCCAGTAGTATAAATAGCGGGAGGGCCCGGGAGCTGTTTTTT
size: -; J: TRBJ2-2; D: TRBD2; V: TRBV4-1; CDR3: CASSQVLAGLANTGELFF; DNA: TGCGCCAGCAGCCAGGTGCTAGCGGGGCTCGCGAACACCGGGGAGCTGTTTTTT
size: -; J: TRBJ2-1; D: -; V: TRBV5-1; CDR3: CASSWTVTGSTYNEQFF; DNA: TGCGCCAGCAGCTGGACCGTAACAGGGAGTACGTACAATGAGCAGTTCTTC
size: -; J: TRBJ1-1; D: -; V: TRBV7-2; CDR3: CASSFQGPNTEAFF; DNA: TGTGCCAGCAGCTTTCAGGGGCCGAACACTGAAGCTTTCTTT
size: -; J: TRBJ1-1; D: -; V: TRBV6-1; CDR3: CASSEGRAGRAFF; DNA: TGTGCCAGCAGTGAAGGGCGGGCAGGACGGGCTTTCTTT
size: once; J: TRBJ2-3; D: TRBD1; V: TRBV6-1; CDR3: CASSEGQGAADTQYF; DNA: TGTGCCAGCAGTGAGGGACAGGGGGCAGCAGATACGCAGTATTTT
size: -; J: TRBJ2-1; D: TRBD1; V: TRBV28; CDR3: CASSSTGGIRNEQFF; DNA: TGTGCCAGCAGTTCGACAGGGGGTATTCGCAATGAGCAGTTCTTC
size: -; J: TRBJ1-6; D: TRBD1; V: TRBV5-6; CDR3: CASSRGPNSPLHF; DNA: TGTGCCAGCAGCAGGGGGCCTAATTCACCCCTCCACTTT
size: -; J: TRBJ1-6; D: -; V: TRBV11-2; CDR3: CASSLEGYNSPLHF; DNA: TGTGCCAGCAGCTTAGAGGGATATAATTCACCCCTCCACTTT